The 26 T cell receptor beta chains in this list originate from one sample, sequenced in a study of type 1 regulatory T cells. The antigens of these receptors remain unknown. One entry per CDR3 protein, called by TCRdb with MiXCR from the reads. The data show about 62,000 distinct CDR3 sequences, 60% to 65% seen once. The sequenced sample consisted of cultured non-Tr1 T cells, either the whole culture or a sorted T cell fraction (not recorded which). The receptors derive from a human donor in good health.

The chain carries TRBV27 and TRBJ2-1; TRBD2 matches at 12 bases. J lost 6 bases, V lost 0 bases, and 3 bases had no gene match. This CDR3 is built from 16 residues. The V gene's germline CDR1 is MNHEY and CDR2 SMNVEV (reference sequence). The CDR3 protein is CASSLSTSGSPNEQFF. The CDR3 bases are TGTGCCAGCAGTTTATCGACTAGCGGGAGTCCCAATGAGCAGTTCTTC.

The V gene is TRBV4-1, the J gene TRBJ2-7; D uncertain. This CDR3 comprises 13 residues. Germline V CDR1 and CDR2: MGHRA, YSYEKL. Between the trimmed V and J ends, which lost 1 base and 5 bases, there was a span of 9 bases. This CDR3 reads CASSQVMLHEQYF. CDR3 sequence (DNA): TGCGCCAGCAGCCAAGTGATGCTCCACGAGCAGTACTTC.

The V gene is TRBV9, the J gene TRBJ2-1; 9 bases match TRBD1. This CDR3 is built from 16 residues. After removal of 3 bases from V and 4 bases from J, the junction contained 8 bases not matched to a gene. The germline CDR1 and CDR2 sequences are SGDLS and YYNGEE. DNA for the CDR3: TGTGCCAGCAGCGCCTCGTACGGGACAGGGTACAATGAGCAGTTCTTC. Amino acid sequence: CASSASYGTGYNEQFF.

The DNA of the CDR3 is TGCAGTGCTAAGGGTTTGGGTGGAAACACCATATATTTT. Amino acid sequence: CSAKGLGGNTIYF. This chain connects TRBV20-1 to TRBJ1-3; no reliable D call. Per germline, CDR1 DFQATT and CDR2 SNEGSKA (reference sequence). The length of the CDR3 is 13 residues. Trimming shortened V by 4 bases and J by 3 bases, and 10 bases separated the two germline ends.

This clonotype has just a few counts. The J gene is TRBJ1-5, the V gene TRBV7-8; D unresolved. The CDR3 is made up of 13 amino acids. Trimming removed 4 bases at V and 4 bases at J, with 8 bases between. Germline CDR1 reads SGHVS; CDR2 reads FQNEAQ. CDR3 in amino acids: CASSSTINQPQHF. The CDR3, as DNA: TGTGCCAGCAGCTCGACAATTAATCAGCCCCAGCATTTT.

The chain carries TRBV6-5 and TRBJ1-3, with D possibly being TRBD1 (6 bases). This CDR3 region has 14 residues. Germline-derived CDR1 and CDR2 are MNHEY and SVGAGI. The V end lost 4 bases, the J end lost 3 bases, and 10 bases lay between the germline ends. CDR3 in DNA: TGTGCCAGCAGTTTACGGACAGTTGGAAACACCATATATTTT. Protein: CASSLRTVGNTIYF.

The chain employs TRBV18 and TRBJ2-1; the match to TRBD2 covers 8 bases. The CDR3 loop spans 14 amino acids. Germline V CDR1 and CDR2: KGHSH, LQKENI. Unmatched junction bases numbered 8, after V lost 6 bases and J lost 7 bases. The CDR3, as DNA: TGTGCCAGCTCCTTAGCGGGGAAACAGAATGAGCAGTTCTTC. This gives the protein CASSLAGKQNEQFF.

The rearrangement uses TRBV4-1 and TRBJ2-3, with 7 bases lining up with TRBD1. The CDR3 runs 18 residues. Germline CDR1 is MGHRA and CDR2 is YSYEKL. V lost 4 bases, J lost 2 bases, and 15 bases stayed unmatched. The chain's CDR3 is CASSRTGTAAANTDTQYF. CDR3 bases: TGCGCCAGCAGCCGTACCGGGACAGCCGCAGCTAACACAGATACGCAGTATTTT.

The rearrangement uses TRBV7-9 and TRBJ2-1; D not resolved. The length of the CDR3 is 12 residues. In germline, CDR1 is SEHNR, CDR2 FQNEAQ (reference sequence). Trimming pared 1 base from V and 8 bases from J, leaving 6 bases between. The chain's CDR3 is CASSLDTDEQFF. CDR3 sequence (DNA): TGTGCCAGCAGCTTAGACACGGATGAGCAGTTCTTC.

V and J are TRBV20-1 and TRBJ2-3; no definite D call. The V gene's germline CDR1 is DFQATT and CDR2 SNEGSKA (reference sequence). V lost 5 bases and J 4 bases, leaving 16 bases between the germline ends. CDR3 length: 14 amino acids. CDR3 coding DNA: TGCAGTGCTCCACGCCCGGCAGTCGCAGATACGCAGTATTTT. Translation: CSAPRPAVADTQYF.

This sequence joins TRBV2 and TRBJ2-6; no clear D gene. Germline loops: CDR1 SNHLY, CDR2 FYNNEI. This CDR3 is built from 13 residues. Deletions cut 5 bases from V and 12 bases from J, with 14 bases between. The CDR3: CASSKETAGVLTF. In nucleotides, the CDR3 is TGTGCCAGCAGTAAGGAAACCGCTGGCGTCCTGACTTTC.

CDR3 protein: CASRDRGGKEQYF. CDR3 nucleotides: TGTGCCAGCAGGGACAGGGGGGGGAAAGAGCAGTACTTC. The chain joins TRBV28 to TRBJ2-7; 10 bases agree with TRBD1. This CDR3 region has 13 residues. Germline V gene lookup returns CDR1 MDHEN and CDR2 SYDVKM. V lost 6 bases to trimming and J lost 7 bases; unmatched junction nucleotides: 6.

This rearrangement joins TRBV9 to TRBJ2-3, with D maybe TRBD2 (5 bases). CDR3 size: 13 residues. V dropped 2 bases and J dropped 8 bases, with 12 bases sitting between them. Germline loops: CDR1 SGDLS, CDR2 YYNGEE. The CDR3 DNA sequence: TGTGCCAGCAGCGTGGCTAGCTCTGGTACGCAGTATTTT. Protein: CASSVASSGTQYF.

By share, this clonotype counts as medium-sized. The rearrangement uses TRBV7-2 and TRBJ2-7; D gene ambiguous. Between the trimmed V and J ends, which lost 3 bases and 2 bases, there was a span of 11 bases. CDR3 length: 14 amino acids. Germline V gene data show CDR1 as SGHTA and CDR2 as FQGNSA. The DNA for the CDR3 is TGTGCCAGCAGCTTTCGCCAGGTAACCTACGAGCAGTACTTC. Residues: CASSFRQVTYEQYF.

Regarding this clonotype: Germline and junction disagree at one end, which may indicate a read error. This rearrangement joins TRBV7-6 to TRBJ2-7; 11 positions agree with TRBD1. CDR3 length equals 17 residues. Germline V gives CDR1 SGHVS, CDR2 FNYEAQ. The CDR3 region is CASSLTYPGTGGYGQYF. The DNA of the CDR3 is TGTGCCAGCAGCCTAACCTACCCCGGGACAGGGGGGTACGGGCAGTACTTC.

The chain links TRBV4-2 to TRBJ1-2; no clear D. The CDR3 is 12 amino acids. Germline CDR1 reads LGHNA; CDR2 reads YNFKEQ. V lost 1 base to trimming and J lost 6 bases, with 6 bases between them. CDR3 loop: CASSQVGDGYTF. CDR3 DNA: TGTGCCAGCAGCCAAGTTGGGGATGGCTACACCTTC.

Regarding this clonotype: The germline gene is not matched at one end of the junction; a read error may be the cause. V gene TRBV6-2 or TRBV6-3 combines with J gene TRBJ2-2; D uncertain. The CDR3 covers 13 residues. CDR1 is MNHEY, CDR2 SVGEGT, per germline. CDR3 nucleotide sequence: TGTGTCAGCAGTTACATTGGGACCGGGGAGCTGTTTTTT. Encoded protein: CVSSYIGTGELFF.

Only a few counts were recorded for this clonotype. The chain couples TRBV28 to TRBJ2-5; perhaps D is TRBD1 or TRBD2 (5 bases each). This CDR3 is built from 13 residues. The V and J ends lost 4 bases and 7 bases respectively, with 13 bases between them. The V gene's germline CDR1 is MDHEN and CDR2 SYDVKM. The CDR3 sequence: CASSSRDGGTQYF. DNA for the CDR3: TGTGCCAGCAGTTCCAGGGACGGCGGGACCCAGTACTTC.

The chain recombines TRBV6-1 with TRBJ1-1; D ambiguous. With 0 bases removed from V and 7 bases from J, the gap between germline ends came to 6 bases. The germline CDR1 and CDR2 sequences are MNHNS and SASEGT. The CDR3 runs to 12 residues. This chain's CDR3 is CASSEAVSEAFF. DNA of the CDR3: TGTGCCAGCAGTGAAGCGGTGAGTGAAGCTTTCTTT.

The V and J genes are TRBV9 and TRBJ2-2; possible D gene TRBD2, 5 bases. The V end lost 2 bases, the J end lost 7 bases, and 18 bases lay between the germline ends. The CDR3 spans 16 residues. CDR1 is SGDLS, CDR2 YYNGEE, per germline. CDR3 loop: CASSVEETTSLGELFF. Here the CDR3 DNA reads TGTGCCAGCAGCGTGGAGGAGACTACATCTCTCGGGGAGCTGTTTTTT.

V is TRBV27 and J is TRBJ1-6, with no clear D. This CDR3 is 14 amino acids long. Trimming took 3 bases from V and 10 from J, leaving 13 bases between them. CDR1 and CDR2 from the germline V gene are MNHEY and SMNVEV (reference sequence). The CDR3 is CASSFRGFGSPLHF. CDR3 in DNA: TGTGCCAGCAGTTTCCGAGGGTTTGGGTCACCCCTCCACTTT.

The CDR3 sequence: CASRSPGTSDYNEQFF. The CDR3 nucleotides are TGTGCCAGCAGGAGCCCCGGGACTAGCGACTACAATGAGCAGTTCTTC. The chain couples TRBV6-5 to TRBJ2-1, with 10 nucleotides matching TRBD2. Per the germline V gene, CDR1 is MNHEY and CDR2 is SVGAGI. The CDR3 runs to 16 residues. The ends lost 6 bases at V and 3 bases at J; junction bases unmatched: 8.

This sequence joins TRBV7-2 and TRBJ2-7; D perhaps matches TRBD2 (6 bases). The CDR3 spans 15 residues. V lost 4 bases and J 5 bases, leaving 18 bases between the germline ends. The V gene's germline CDR1 is SGHTA and CDR2 FQGNSA. CDR3 region: CASSSRGSGRDEQYF. CDR3 nucleotide sequence: TGTGCCAGCAGCTCCCGGGGTAGCGGAAGAGACGAGCAGTACTTC.

Only a few counts were recorded for this clonotype. V usage is TRBV7-2 and J usage is TRBJ2-7; 9 bases map to TRBD1. There are 14 residues in the CDR3. CDR1 is SGHTA and CDR2 is FQGNSA in the germline V gene. The V gene end was trimmed by 2 bases and the J gene end by 6 bases; junction bases not matched to a gene: 5. CDR3 coding DNA: TGTGCCAGCAGCTTATTACAGGGGGCGGCCGAGCAGTACTTC. Protein: CASSLLQGAAEQYF. Variable domain in full (rest from reference TRBV7-2 and TRBJ2-7): GAGVSQSPSNKVTEKGKDVELRCDPISGHTALYWYRQSLGQGLEFLIYFQGNSAPDKSGLPSDRFSAERTGGSVSTLTIQRTQQEDSAVYLCASSLLQGAAEQYFGPGTRLTVT.

This clonotype has a handful of counts. The CDR3 coding sequence is TGTGCCAGCAGCTTAGCCGGGGGCGAGGGAGAGACCCAGTACTTC. This translates into CASSLAGGEGETQYF. The rearrangement joins TRBV7-6 to TRBJ2-5; D is tentatively TRBD1 or TRBD2 (6 bases each). The CDR3 runs to 15 residues. Germline V gene data show CDR1 as SGHVS and CDR2 as FNYEAQ. The V gene lost 0 bases and the J gene lost 4 bases, with 12 bases spanning the gap.

The V gene is TRBV6-5, the J gene TRBJ1-4, with a tentative D call TRBD1 (5 bases). V lost 5 bases and J lost 0, with 10 bases in between. This CDR3 comprises 15 residues. Germline-derived CDR1 and CDR2 are MNHEY and SVGAGI. CDR3 residues: CASSIGTATNEKLFF. In DNA form, the CDR3 reads TGTGCCAGCAGTATCGGGACTGCAACTAATGAAAAACTGTTTTTT.